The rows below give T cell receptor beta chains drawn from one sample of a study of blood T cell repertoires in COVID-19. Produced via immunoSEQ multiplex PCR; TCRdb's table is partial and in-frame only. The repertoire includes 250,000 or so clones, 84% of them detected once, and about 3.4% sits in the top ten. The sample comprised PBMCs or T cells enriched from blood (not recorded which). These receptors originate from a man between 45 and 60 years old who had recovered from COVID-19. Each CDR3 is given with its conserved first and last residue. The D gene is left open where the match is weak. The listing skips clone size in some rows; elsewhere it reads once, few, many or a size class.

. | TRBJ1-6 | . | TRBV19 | CASSMRRSPLHF
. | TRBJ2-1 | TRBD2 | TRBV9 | CASSVGASGGTYNEQFF
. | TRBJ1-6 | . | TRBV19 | CASSIQQSNSPLHF
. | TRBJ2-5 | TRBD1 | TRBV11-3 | CASSLAGTGGTETQYF
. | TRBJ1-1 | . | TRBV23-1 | CASSQMQGGGEAFF
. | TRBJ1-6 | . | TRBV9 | CASSVLGDNSPLHF
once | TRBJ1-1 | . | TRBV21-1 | CASSSWRGKGTEAFF
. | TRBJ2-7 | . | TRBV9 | CASSVEAGRSYEQYF
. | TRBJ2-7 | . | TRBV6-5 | CASSSLVLGLTYEQYF
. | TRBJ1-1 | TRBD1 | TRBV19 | CASSRDRVNTEAFF
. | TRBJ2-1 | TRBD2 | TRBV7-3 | CASSPSGGSYNEQFF
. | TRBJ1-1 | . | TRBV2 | CASSETWGLAEAFF
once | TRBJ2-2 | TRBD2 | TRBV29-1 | CSVETASGGAANTGELFF
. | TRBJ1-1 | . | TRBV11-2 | CASSSGGSGTEAFF
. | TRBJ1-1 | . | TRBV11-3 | CASRGHLNTEAFF
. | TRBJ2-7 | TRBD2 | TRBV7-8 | CASSAASGRAYEQYF
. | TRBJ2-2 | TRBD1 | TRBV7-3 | CASSSLFDRGGTGELFF
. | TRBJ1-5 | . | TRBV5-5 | CASSPIQGNYQPQHF
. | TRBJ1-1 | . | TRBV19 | CASSTQRDTEAFF
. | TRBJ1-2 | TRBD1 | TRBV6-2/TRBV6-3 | CASSYSTGTGYTF
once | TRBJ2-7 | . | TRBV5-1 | CASSSTGTRGAEQYF
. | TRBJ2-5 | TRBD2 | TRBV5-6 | CASSRSPIAGGNQETQYF
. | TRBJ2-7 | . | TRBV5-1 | CASSLAGGPSINEQYF
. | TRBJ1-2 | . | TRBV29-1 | CSVGWGGGYTF
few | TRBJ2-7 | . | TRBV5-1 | CASSLASRGGYEQYF
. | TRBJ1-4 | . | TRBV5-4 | CASSSQSTNEKLFF
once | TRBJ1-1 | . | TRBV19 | CASSMGMNTEAFF